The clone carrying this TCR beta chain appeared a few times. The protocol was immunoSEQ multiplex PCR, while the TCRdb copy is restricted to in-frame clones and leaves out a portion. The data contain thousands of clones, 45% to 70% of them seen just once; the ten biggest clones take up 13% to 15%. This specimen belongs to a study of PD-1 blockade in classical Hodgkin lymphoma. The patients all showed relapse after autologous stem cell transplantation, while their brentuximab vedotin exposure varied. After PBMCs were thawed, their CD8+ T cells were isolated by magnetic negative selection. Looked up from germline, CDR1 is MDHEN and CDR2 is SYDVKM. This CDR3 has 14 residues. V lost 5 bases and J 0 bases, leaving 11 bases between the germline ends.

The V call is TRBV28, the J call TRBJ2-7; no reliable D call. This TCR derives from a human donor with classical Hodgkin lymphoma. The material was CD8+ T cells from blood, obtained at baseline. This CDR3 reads CASSTPGSSYEQYF. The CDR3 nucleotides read TGTGCCAGCAGTACACCAGGAAGCTCCTACGAGCAGTACTTC.